This TCR beta chain was captured in a study of early T cells in non-severe SARS-CoV-2 infection. The V gene end was trimmed by 0 bases and the J gene end by 3 bases; junction bases not matched to a gene: 8. Germline CDR1 SGHNT, CDR2 YENEEA. This CDR3 contains 19 residues. Unique molecular identifiers were affixed to single, distinct cDNA molecules. Each CDR3 protein is one row after TCRdb ran MiXCR on the 5' RACE reads. The sample holds some 82,000 distinct CDR3 sequences; around 10% are singletons and the top ten take roughly 3%. The chain couples TRBV11-3 to TRBJ2-4; 13 bases are shared with TRBD2. This receptor was taken from an adult who was a healthcare worker with PCR-confirmed SARS-CoV-2 infection or an uninfected control (not recorded which). The sample was whole blood. For the CDR3, the DNA is TGTGCCAGCAGCTTAGAGAAACTAGCGGGGGGGCGAGTCAAAAACATTCAGTACTTC. This gives the protein CASSLEKLAGGRVKNIQYF.